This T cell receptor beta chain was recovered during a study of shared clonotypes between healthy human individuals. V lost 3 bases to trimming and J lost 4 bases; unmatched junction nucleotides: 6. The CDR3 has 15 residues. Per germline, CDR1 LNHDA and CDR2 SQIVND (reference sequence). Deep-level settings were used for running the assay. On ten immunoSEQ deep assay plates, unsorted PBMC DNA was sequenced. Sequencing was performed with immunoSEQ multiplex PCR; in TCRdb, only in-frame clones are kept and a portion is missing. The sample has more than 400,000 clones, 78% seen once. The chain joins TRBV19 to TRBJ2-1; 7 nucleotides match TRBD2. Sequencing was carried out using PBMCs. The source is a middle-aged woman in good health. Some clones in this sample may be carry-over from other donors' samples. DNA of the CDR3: TGTGCCAGTAGTATTGAGGCGGGAGAGTACAATGAGCAGTTCTTC. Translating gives CASSIEAGEYNEQFF.